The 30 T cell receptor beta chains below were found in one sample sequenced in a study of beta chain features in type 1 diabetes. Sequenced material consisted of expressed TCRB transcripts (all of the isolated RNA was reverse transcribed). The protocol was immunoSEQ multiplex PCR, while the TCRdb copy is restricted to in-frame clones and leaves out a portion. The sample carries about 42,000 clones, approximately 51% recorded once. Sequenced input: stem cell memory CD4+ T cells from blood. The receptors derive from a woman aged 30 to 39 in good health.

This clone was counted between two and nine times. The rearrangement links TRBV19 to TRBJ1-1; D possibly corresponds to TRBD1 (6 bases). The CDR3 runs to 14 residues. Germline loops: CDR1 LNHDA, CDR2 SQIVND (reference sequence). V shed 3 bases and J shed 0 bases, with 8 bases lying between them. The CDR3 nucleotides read TGTGCCAGTAGTATCGGGACACTGAACACTGAAGCTTTCTTT. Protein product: CASSIGTLNTEAFF. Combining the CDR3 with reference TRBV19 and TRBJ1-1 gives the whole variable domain DGGITQSPKYLFRKEGQNVTLSCEQNLNHDAMYWYRQDPGQGLRLIYYSQIVNDFQKGDIAEGYSVSREKKESFPLTVTSAQKNPTAFYLCASSIGTLNTEAFFGQGTRLTVV.

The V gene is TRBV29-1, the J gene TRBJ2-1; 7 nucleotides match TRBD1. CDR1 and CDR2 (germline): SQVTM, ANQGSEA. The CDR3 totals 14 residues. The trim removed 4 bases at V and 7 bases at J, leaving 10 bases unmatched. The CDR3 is CSVARGTAPNEQFF. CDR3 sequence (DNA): TGCAGCGTTGCGCGTGGGACAGCCCCTAATGAGCAGTTCTTC.

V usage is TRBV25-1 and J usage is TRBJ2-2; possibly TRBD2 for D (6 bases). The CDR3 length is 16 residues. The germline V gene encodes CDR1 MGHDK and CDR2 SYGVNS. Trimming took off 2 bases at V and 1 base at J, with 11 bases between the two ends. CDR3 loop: CASSERGRRNTGELFF. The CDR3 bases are TGTGCCAGCAGTGAACGTGGGAGGAGGAACACCGGGGAGCTGTTTTTT. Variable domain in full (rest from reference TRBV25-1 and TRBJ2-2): EADIYQTPRYLVIGTGKKITLECSQTMGHDKMYWYQQDPGMELHLIHYSYGVNSTEKGDLSSESTVSRIRTEHFPLTLESARPSHTSQYLCASSERGRRNTGELFFGEGSRLTVL.

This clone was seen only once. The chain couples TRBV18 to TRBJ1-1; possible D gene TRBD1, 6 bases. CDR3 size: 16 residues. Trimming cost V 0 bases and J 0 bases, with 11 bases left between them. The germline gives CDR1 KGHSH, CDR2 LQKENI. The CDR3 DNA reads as TGTGCCAGCTCACCACCGTTGGGACACTTGAACACTGAAGCTTTCTTT. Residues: CASSPPLGHLNTEAFF.

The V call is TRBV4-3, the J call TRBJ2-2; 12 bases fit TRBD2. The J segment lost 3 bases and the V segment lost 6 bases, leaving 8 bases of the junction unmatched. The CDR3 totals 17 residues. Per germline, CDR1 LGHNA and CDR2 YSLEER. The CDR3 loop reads CASSSLAGGPDTGELFF. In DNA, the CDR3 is TGCGCCAGCAGTTCTCTAGCGGGAGGGCCGGACACCGGGGAGCTGTTTTTT.

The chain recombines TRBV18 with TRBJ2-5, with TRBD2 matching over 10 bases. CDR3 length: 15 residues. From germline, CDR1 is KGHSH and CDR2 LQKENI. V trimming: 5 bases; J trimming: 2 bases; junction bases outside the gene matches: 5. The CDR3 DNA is TGTGCCAGCTCAACGTCACTAGCGGGGCAAGAGACCCAGTACTTC. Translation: CASSTSLAGQETQYF.

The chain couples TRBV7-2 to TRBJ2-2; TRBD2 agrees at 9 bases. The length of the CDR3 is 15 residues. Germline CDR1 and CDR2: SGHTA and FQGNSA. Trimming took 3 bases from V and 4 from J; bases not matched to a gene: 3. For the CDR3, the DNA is TGTGCCAGCAGCTTCGGACTAGCGATCACCGGGGAGCTGTTTTTT. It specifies CASSFGLAITGELFF.

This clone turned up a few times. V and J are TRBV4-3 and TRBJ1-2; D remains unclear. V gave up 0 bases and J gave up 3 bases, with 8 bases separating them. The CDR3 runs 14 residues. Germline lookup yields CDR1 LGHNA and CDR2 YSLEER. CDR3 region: CASSQDLGDYGYTF. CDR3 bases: TGCGCCAGCAGCCAAGATCTCGGAGACTATGGCTACACCTTC.

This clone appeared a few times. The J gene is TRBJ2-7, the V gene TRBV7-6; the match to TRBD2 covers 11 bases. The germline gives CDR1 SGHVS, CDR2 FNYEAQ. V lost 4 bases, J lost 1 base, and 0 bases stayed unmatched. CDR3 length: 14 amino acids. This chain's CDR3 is CASSSSGRSYEQYF. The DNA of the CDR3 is TGTGCCAGCAGCTCTAGCGGGAGGTCCTACGAGCAGTACTTC.

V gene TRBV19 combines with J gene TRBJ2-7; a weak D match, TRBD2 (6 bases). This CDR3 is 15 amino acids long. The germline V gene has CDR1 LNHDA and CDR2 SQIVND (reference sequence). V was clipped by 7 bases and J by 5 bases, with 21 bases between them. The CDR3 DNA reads TGTGCCAGTACCAAATATGGGGGGAGTGTCAACGAGCAGTACTTC. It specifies CASTKYGGSVNEQYF.

The CDR3 region is CASSRPGVYNEQFF. CDR3 in DNA: TGTGCCAGCAGTAGACCAGGGGTATACAATGAGCAGTTCTTC. The chain employs TRBV27 and TRBJ2-1, with D perhaps TRBD1 (6 bases). CDR1 MNHEY and CDR2 SMNVEV come from the germline V gene (reference sequence). The CDR3 has 14 amino acids. V was pared by 5 bases and J by 4 bases, with 12 bases between.

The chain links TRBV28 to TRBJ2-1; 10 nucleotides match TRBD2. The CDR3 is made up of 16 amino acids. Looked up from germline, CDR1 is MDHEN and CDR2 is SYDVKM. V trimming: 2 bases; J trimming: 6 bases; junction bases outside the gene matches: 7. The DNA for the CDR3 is TGTGCCAGCAGTTTAGAGTCGGCTAGCGGGAGCAATGAGCAGTTCTTC. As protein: CASSLESASGSNEQFF.

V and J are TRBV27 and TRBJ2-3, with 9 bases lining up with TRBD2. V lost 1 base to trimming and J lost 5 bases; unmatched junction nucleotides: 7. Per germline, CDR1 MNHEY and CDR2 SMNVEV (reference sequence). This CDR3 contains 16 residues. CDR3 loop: CASSLFLAGEVDTQYF. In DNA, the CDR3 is TGTGCCAGCAGTTTATTTTTAGCGGGAGAGGTAGATACGCAGTATTTT.

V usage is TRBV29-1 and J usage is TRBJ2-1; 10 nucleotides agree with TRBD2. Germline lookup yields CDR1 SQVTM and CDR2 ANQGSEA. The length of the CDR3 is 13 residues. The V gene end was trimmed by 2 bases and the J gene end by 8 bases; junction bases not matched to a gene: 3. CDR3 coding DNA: TGCAGCGTTGAAAGGCTAGCGGGAGATGAGCAGTTCTTC. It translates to CSVERLAGDEQFF.

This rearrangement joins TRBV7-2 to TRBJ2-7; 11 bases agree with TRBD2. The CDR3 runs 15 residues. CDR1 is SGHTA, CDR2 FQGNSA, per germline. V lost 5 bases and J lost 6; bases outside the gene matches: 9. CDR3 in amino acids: CASSPVTSGRGEQYF. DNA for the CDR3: TGTGCCAGCAGCCCAGTAACTAGCGGGAGAGGCGAGCAGTACTTC. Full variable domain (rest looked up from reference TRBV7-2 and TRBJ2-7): GAGVSQSPSNKVTEKGKDVELRCDPISGHTALYWYRQSLGQGLEFLIYFQGNSAPDKSGLPSDRFSAERTGGSVSTLTIQRTQQEDSAVYLCASSPVTSGRGEQYFGPGTRLTVT.

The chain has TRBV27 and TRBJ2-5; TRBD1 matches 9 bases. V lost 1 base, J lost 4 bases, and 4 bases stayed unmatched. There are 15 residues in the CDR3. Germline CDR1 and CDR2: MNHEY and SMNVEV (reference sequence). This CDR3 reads CASSLYRQGGETQYF. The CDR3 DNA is TGTGCCAGCAGTTTATACCGACAGGGGGGAGAGACCCAGTACTTC.

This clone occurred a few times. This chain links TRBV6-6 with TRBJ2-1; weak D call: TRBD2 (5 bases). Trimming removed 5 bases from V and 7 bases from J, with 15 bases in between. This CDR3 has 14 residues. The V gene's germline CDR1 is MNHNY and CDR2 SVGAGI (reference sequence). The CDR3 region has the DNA TGTGCCAGCAGTACAAGGGAGAGGAAAAATGAGCAGTTCTTC. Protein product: CASSTRERKNEQFF.

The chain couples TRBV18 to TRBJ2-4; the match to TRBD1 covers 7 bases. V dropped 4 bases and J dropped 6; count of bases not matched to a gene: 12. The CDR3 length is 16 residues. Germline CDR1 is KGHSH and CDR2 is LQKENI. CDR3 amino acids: CASSQTGQTLTNIQYF. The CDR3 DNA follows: TGTGCCAGCTCACAAACGGGACAGACCTTGACAAACATTCAGTACTTC.

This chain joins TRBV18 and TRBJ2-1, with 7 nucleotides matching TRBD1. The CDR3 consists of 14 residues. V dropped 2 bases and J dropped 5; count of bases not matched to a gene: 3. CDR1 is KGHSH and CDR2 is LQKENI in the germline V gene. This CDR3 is CASSPRQGNNEQFF. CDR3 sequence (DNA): TGTGCCAGCTCACCAAGACAGGGAAACAATGAGCAGTTCTTC.

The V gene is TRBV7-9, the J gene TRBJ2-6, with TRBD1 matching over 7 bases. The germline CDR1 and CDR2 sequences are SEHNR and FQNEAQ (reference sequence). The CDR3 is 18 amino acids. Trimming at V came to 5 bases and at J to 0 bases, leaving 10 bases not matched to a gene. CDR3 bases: TGTGCCAGCAGCCGCCTGGGACAGTCTTTCTCTGGGGCCAACGTCCTGACTTTC. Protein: CASSRLGQSFSGANVLTF.

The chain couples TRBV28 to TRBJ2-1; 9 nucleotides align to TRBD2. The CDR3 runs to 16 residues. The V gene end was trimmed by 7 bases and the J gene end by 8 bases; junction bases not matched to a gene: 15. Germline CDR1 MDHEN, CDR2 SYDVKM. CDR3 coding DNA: TGTGCCAGCATCGCCGGAGGGGTAGCGGGAGAGGATGAGCAGTTCTTC. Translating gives CASIAGGVAGEDEQFF. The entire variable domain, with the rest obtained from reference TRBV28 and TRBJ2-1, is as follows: DVKVTQSSRYLVKRTGEKVFLECVQDMDHENMFWYRQDPGLGLRLIYFSYDVKMKEKGDIPEGYSVSREKKERFSLILESASTNQTSMYLCASIAGGVAGEDEQFFGPGTRLTVL.

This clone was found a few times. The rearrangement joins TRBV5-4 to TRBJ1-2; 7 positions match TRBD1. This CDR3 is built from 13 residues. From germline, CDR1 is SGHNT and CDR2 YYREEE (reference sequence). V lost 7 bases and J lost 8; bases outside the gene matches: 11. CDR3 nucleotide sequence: TGTGCCAGCCGGACAGGAGTAGTTGAAGGCTACACCTTC. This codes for CASRTGVVEGYTF.

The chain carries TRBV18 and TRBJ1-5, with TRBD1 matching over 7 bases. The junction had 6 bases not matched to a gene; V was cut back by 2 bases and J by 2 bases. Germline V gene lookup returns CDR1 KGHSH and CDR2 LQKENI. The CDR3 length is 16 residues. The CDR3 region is CASSPVTGTGNQPQHF. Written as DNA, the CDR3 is TGTGCCAGCTCACCAGTGACAGGGACGGGCAATCAGCCCCAGCATTTT.

The CDR3 loop is CASSPEGGRAAGELFF. In nucleotides, the CDR3 is TGTGCCAGCAGCCCCGAGGGCGGGAGGGCCGCCGGGGAGCTGTTTTTT. The chain couples TRBV4-2 to TRBJ2-2, with 9 bases aligning to TRBD2. The germline gives CDR1 LGHNA, CDR2 YNFKEQ. J lost 6 bases, V lost 4 bases, and 9 bases had no gene match. The length of the CDR3 is 16 residues.

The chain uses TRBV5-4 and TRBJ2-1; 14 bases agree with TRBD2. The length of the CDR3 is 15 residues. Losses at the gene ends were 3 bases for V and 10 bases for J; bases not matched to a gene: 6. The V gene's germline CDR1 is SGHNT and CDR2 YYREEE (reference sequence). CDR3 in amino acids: CASSSGTSGGLEQFF. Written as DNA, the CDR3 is TGTGCCAGCAGCTCAGGGACTAGCGGGGGCTTGGAGCAGTTCTTC.

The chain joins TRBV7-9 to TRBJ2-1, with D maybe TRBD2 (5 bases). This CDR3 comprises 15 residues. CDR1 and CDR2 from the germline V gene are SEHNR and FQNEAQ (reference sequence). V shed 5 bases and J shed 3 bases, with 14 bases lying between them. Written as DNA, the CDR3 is TGTGCCAGCAGCCCCTGGGCGGAGGTCTACAATGAGCAGTTCTTC. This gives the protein CASSPWAEVYNEQFF.

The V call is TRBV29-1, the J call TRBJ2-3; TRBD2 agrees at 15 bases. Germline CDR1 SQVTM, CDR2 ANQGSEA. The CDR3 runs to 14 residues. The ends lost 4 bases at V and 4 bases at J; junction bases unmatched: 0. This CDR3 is CSVGTSGRADTQYF. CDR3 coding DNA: TGCAGCGTTGGGACTAGCGGGAGGGCAGATACGCAGTATTTT.

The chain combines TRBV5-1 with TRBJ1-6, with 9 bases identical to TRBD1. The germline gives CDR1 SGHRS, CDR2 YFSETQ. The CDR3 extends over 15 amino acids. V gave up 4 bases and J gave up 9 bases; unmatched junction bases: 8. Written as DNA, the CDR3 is TGCGCCAGCAGCCGACTGACAGGGGGGTCTTCACCCCTCCACTTT. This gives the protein CASSRLTGGSSPLHF. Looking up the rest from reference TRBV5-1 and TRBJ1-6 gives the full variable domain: KAGVTQTPRYLIKTRGQQVTLSCSPISGHRSVSWYQQTPGQGLQFLFEYFSETQRNKGNFPGRFSGRQFSNSRSEMNVSTLELGDSALYLCASSRLTGGSSPLHFGNGTRLTVT.

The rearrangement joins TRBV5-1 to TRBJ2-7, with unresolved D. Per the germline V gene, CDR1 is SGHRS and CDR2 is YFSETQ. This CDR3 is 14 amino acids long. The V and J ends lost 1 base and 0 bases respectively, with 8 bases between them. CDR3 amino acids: CASSLLSGSYEQYF. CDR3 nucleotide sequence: TGCGCCAGCAGCTTGTTGTCAGGCTCCTACGAGCAGTACTTC.

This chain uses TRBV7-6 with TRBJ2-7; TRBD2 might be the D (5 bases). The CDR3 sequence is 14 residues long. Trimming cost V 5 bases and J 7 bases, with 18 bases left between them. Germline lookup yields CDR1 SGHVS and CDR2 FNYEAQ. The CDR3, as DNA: TGTGCCAGCAGCCAACGGACTGAAGTAGCGGAGCAGTACTTC. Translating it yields CASSQRTEVAEQYF.